This TCR beta chain appears in the sequencing data of a study of blood T cells in healthy people across ages. Study-level results: One million T cells yielded diversity estimates that were considered underestimates.

The CDR3 runs to 17 residues. V gave up 4 bases and J gave up 8 bases, with 26 bases separating them. Together with a sample-barcoded 5' primer, a J-beta primer mix was included in a second PCR lasting about 7 to 11 cycles. TCRdb fed the 5' RACE reads into MiXCR, producing one record per CDR3 protein. The data hold about 800,000 distinct CDR3 sequences, with roughly 50% observed a single time. Total RNA extraction produced at least 5 micrograms (per sample) for the study. Comment on this clonotype: Its antigen is unidentified.

Sequencing was done on a sample of blood. The V gene is TRBV12-3 or TRBV12-4, the J gene TRBJ1-1; D might be TRBD1 (5 bases). This TCR was recovered from a man younger than 45 in good health. This chain's CDR3 is CASSSHWETMRRGEAFF. The CDR3 DNA reads as TGTGCCAGCAGTTCCCATTGGGAAACGATGCGAAGGGGCGAAGCTTTCTTT.